This T cell receptor (beta chain) was sequenced in a study of beta chain features in type 1 diabetes. The count of this clone is one. Germline assignment: CDR1 SGHAT and CDR2 FQNNGV. Deletions cut 0 bases from V and 2 bases from J, with 11 bases between. This CDR3 is 15 amino acids long. cDNA synthesis used the whole RNA isolate, giving expressed TCRB sequences. Sequencing used immunoSEQ multiplex PCR; TCRdb keeps in-frame clones, though not all of them. The table lists fewer than 900,000 clones, about a sixth of them singletons. The J gene is TRBJ2-7, the V gene TRBV11-2, with TRBD2 as a possible D gene (6 bases). Sequencing was carried out using naive CD4+ T cells from blood. The clonotype comes from a woman aged 18 to 35 in good health. Here the CDR3 reads CASSLDGTGPYEQYF. The CDR3 DNA sequence: TGTGCCAGCAGCTTAGACGGGACTGGTCCCTACGAGCAGTACTTC.